This TCR beta chain is drawn from a study of blood T cell repertoires in COVID-19. For the study at large: The samples span acute and convalescent COVID-19 from the United States, Italy and Spain. From T cells, B-cell-depleted T cells, or PBMCs came the material, which was cDNA or gDNA.

Data came from immunoSEQ multiplex PCR; TCRdb stores just in-frame clones and leaves some out. The table records just over 150,000 clones, 75% to 85% of them present only once. The CDR3 extends over 15 amino acids. V gave up 1 base and J gave up 7 bases; unmatched junction bases: 7. Germline V CDR1 and CDR2: LNHNV, YYDKDF (reference sequence). Sequencing was performed on peripheral blood. The chain couples TRBV15 to TRBJ1-5; 7 bases agree with TRBD1. This clonotype was sampled from a man aged 60 to 75 with acute or convalescent COVID-19. The CDR3 here is CATSRAQDRAQPQHF. The CDR3, as DNA: TGTGCCACCAGCAGAGCCCAAGACAGGGCCCAGCCCCAGCATTTT. The full variable domain, in which reference TRBV15 and TRBJ1-5 provide the parts outside the CDR3, is DAMVIQNPRYQVTQFGKPVTLSCSQTLNHNVMYWYQQKSSQAPKLLFHYYDKDFNNEADTPDNFQSRRPNTSFCFLDIRSPGLGDTAMYLCATSRAQDRAQPQHFGDGTRLSIL.